The 10 T cell receptor beta chains listed next were all sequenced from one sample in a study of beta chain features in type 1 diabetes. General observations from the study: Patients with Type 1 diabetes showed moderately but significantly shorter TCRB CDR3s in all four CD4+ subsets.

Their antigens remain unidentified. The study reverse transcribed the entire isolated RNA, so it sequenced expressed TCRB transcripts. The method was immunoSEQ multiplex PCR; TCRdb's version includes in-frame clones alone and lacks a portion of them. This sample carries 600,000 to 700,000 clones, 13% of them seen once, and the ten largest clones take 0.022%. The sample comprised naive CD4+ T cells from blood. Source of these receptors: a young man with type 1 diabetes.

This clone was seen a few times. This chain joins TRBV9 and TRBJ1-6; D remains unclear. The V and J ends lost 0 bases and 6 bases respectively, with 13 bases between them. Per the germline V gene, CDR1 is SGDLS and CDR2 is YYNGEE. The CDR3 runs 16 residues. This chain's CDR3 is CASSVGTPGGNSPLHF. CDR3 DNA sequence: TGTGCCAGCAGCGTAGGGACCCCAGGTGGTAATTCACCCCTCCACTTT.

This clone was seen only a few times. The chain is built from TRBV11-3 and TRBJ2-2, with TRBD1 matching over 8 bases. Per germline, CDR1 SGHNT and CDR2 YENEEA. The CDR3 is 14 amino acids. J gave up 6 bases and V 6 bases, and 6 bases lay outside the gene matches. The CDR3 DNA reads TGTGCCAGCAGTATGACAGGGGCCGCCGGGGAGCTGTTTTTT. This sequence encodes CASSMTGAAGELFF.

This clone was counted a few times. This chain connects TRBV30 to TRBJ1-2; 10 bases match TRBD1. With V trimmed by 4 bases and J by 2 bases, 4 bases remained unmatched. The CDR3 has 14 residues. Per germline, CDR1 GTSNPN and CDR2 SVGIG (reference sequence). The CDR3 sequence is CAWNRGQGNYGYTF. CDR3 coding DNA: TGTGCCTGGAACAGGGGACAGGGGAACTATGGCTACACCTTC.

CDR3 residues: CASSPGVAQDEQYF. DNA of the CDR3: TGTGCCAGTAGTCCCGGGGTAGCCCAGGACGAGCAGTACTTC. The chain combines TRBV19 with TRBJ2-7; D may be TRBD2 (5 bases). Germline values: CDR1 LNHDA, CDR2 SQIVND (reference sequence). CDR3 length: 14 residues. Trimming cost V 5 bases and J 5 bases, with 16 bases left between them.

This clone showed up just a few times. The chain recombines TRBV5-1 with TRBJ2-1, with D maybe TRBD2 (6 bases). The CDR3 runs to 16 residues. CDR1 and CDR2 from the germline V gene are SGHRS and YFSETQ. V was shortened by 0 bases and J by 1 base, with 11 bases between the two germline ends. The CDR3 reads CASSLEAGRSYNEQFF. CDR3 in DNA: TGCGCCAGCAGCTTGGAGGCGGGGAGGTCCTACAATGAGCAGTTCTTC.

This clone has more than one count but fewer than ten. The chain links TRBV19 to TRBJ1-2; D remains unclear. The germline V and J ends were trimmed by 7 bases and 7 bases, with 16 bases remaining between them. Germline V gene data show CDR1 as LNHDA and CDR2 as SQIVND (reference sequence). CDR3 length: 13 residues. Here the CDR3 reads CASTLNVRRGYTF. In nucleotides, the CDR3 is TGTGCCAGTACTCTAAACGTGCGGCGTGGCTACACCTTC.

The chain has TRBV10-3 and TRBJ1-2; D is unresolved. CDR3 length: 12 residues. In germline, CDR1 is ENHRY, CDR2 SYGVKD. V lost 11 bases and J lost 5, with 15 bases in between. CDR3 DNA: TGTGCCGCGTCAACGGAGGGTTATGGCTACACCTTC. Its protein product is CAASTEGYGYTF.

A few counts support this clone. The chain carries TRBV30 and TRBJ1-1; 9 nucleotides agree with TRBD1. This CDR3 is built from 13 residues. In germline, CDR1 is GTSNPN, CDR2 SVGIG (reference sequence). V was clipped by 3 bases and J by 5 bases; unmatched bases: 4. The DNA of the CDR3 is TGTGCCTGGAGGGGACAGGGAAGGACTGAAGCTTTCTTT. It codes for CAWRGQGRTEAFF.

The chain uses TRBV7-9 and TRBJ2-1; D not resolved. Germline CDR1 reads SEHNR; CDR2 reads FQNEAQ (reference sequence). V lost 4 bases to trimming and J lost 6 bases, with 25 bases between them. CDR3 length: 18 amino acids. CDR3 protein: CASSSNVGDTALGNEQFF. The CDR3 nucleotides read TGTGCCAGCAGCTCCAATGTGGGTGACACAGCCCTCGGCAATGAGCAGTTCTTC.

Regarding this clone: One end of the junction fails to match germline, which may point to a read error. This chain joins TRBV6-5 and TRBJ1-2; no reliable D call. This CDR3 is built from 14 residues. The V gene's germline CDR1 is MNHEY and CDR2 SVGAGI. CDR3 sequence reads: CAISESTNPDGYTF. CDR3 bases: TGTGCCATCAGTGAGTCCACCAATCCAGATGGCTACACCTTC.